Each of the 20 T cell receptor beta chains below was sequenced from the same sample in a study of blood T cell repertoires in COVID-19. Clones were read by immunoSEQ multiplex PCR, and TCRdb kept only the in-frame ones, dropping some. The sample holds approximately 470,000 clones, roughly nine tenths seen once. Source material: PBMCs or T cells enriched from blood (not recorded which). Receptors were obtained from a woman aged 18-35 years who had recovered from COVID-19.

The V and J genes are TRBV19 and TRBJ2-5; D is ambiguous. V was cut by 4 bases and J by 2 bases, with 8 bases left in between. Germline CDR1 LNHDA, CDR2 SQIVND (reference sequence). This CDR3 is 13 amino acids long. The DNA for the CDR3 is TGTGCCAGTAGTACCACTTATCAAGAGACCCAGTACTTC. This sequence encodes CASSTTYQETQYF.

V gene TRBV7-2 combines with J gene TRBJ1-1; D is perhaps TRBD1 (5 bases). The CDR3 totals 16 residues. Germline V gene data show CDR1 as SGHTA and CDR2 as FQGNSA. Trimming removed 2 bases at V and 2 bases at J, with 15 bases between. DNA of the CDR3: TGTGCCAGCAGCTTAAATGGTGGCAGGGCCAACACTGAAGCTTTCTTT. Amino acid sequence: CASSLNGGRANTEAFF.

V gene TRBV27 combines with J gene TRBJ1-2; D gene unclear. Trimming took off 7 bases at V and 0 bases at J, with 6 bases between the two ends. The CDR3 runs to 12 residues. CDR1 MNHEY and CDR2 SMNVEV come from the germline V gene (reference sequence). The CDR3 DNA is TGTGCCAGCAAGGGAGCTAACTATGGCTACACCTTC. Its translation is CASKGANYGYTF.

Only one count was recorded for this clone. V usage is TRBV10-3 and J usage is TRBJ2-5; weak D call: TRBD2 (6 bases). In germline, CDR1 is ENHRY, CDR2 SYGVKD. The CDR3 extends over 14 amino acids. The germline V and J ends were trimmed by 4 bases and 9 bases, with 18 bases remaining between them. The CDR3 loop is CAISAGGLGQAQYF. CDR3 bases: TGTGCCATCAGTGCCGGGGGACTCGGACAAGCCCAGTACTTC.

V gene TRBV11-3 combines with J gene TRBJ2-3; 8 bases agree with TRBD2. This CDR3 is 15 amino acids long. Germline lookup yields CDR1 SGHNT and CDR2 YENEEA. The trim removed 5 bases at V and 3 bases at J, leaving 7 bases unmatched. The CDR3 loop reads CASSPGGAGTDTQYF. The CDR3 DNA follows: TGTGCCAGCAGCCCGGGGGGGGCGGGAACAGATACGCAGTATTTT.

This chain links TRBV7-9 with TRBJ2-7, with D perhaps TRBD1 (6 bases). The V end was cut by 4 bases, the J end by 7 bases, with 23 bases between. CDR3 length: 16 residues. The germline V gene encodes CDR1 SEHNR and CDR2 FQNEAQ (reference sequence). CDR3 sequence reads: CASSSYREPSRGEQYF. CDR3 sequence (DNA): TGTGCCAGCAGCTCATACAGGGAACCCTCAAGGGGGGAGCAGTACTTC.

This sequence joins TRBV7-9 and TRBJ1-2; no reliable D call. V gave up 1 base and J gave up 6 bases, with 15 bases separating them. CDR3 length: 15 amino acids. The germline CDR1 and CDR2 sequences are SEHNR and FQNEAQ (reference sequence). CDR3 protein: CASSLVAGVEDGYTF. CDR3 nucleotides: TGTGCCAGCAGCTTAGTGGCGGGCGTAGAGGATGGCTACACCTTC.

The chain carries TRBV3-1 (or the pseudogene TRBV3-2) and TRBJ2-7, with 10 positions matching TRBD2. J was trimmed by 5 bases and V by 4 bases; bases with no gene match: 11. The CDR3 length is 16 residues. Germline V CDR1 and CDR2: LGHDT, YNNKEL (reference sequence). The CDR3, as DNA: TGTGCCAGCAGCCCGAGAAGAGCGGGGGGGTCCCACGAGCAGTACTTC. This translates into CASSPRRAGGSHEQYF.

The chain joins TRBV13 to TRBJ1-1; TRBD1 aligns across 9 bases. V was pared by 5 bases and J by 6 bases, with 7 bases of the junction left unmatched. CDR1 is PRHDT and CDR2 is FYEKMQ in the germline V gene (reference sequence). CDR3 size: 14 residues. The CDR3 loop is CASSPVGQGSEAFF. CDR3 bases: TGTGCCAGCAGCCCTGTGGGACAGGGTTCTGAAGCTTTCTTT.

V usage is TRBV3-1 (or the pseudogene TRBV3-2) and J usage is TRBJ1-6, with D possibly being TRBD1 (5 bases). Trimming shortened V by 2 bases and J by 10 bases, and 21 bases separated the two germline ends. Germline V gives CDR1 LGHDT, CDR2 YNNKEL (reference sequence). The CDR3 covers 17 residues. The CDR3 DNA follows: TGTGCCAGCAGCCAAAACAGGAGACTGCCTGAGAGGTCACCCCTCCACTTT. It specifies CASSQNRRLPERSPLHF.

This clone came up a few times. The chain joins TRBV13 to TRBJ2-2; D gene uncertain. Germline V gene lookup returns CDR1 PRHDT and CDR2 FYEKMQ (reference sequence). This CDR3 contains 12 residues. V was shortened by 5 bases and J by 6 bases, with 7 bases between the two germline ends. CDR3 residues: CASSLSPGELFF. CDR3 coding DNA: TGTGCCAGCAGCCTCTCTCCCGGGGAGCTGTTTTTT. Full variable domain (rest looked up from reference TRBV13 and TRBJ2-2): AAGVIQSPRHLIKEKRETATLKCYPIPRHDTVYWYQQGPGQDPQFLISFYEKMQSDKGSIPDRFSAQQFSDYHSELNMSSLELGDSALYFCASSLSPGELFFGEGSRLTVL.

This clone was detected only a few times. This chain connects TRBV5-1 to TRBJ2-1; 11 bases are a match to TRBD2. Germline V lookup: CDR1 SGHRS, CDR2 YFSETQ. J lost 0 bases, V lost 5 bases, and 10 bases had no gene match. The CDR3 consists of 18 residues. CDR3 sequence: CASRVTSGGPTSYNEQFF. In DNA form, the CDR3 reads TGCGCCAGCAGGGTAACTAGCGGGGGTCCAACCTCCTACAATGAGCAGTTCTTC.

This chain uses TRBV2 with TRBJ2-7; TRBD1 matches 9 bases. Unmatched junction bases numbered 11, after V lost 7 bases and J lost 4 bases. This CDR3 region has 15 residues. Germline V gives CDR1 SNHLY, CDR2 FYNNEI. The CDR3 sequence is CASTSSGTGPYEQYF. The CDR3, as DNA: TGTGCCAGCACTTCATCCGGGACAGGGCCTTACGAGCAGTACTTC.

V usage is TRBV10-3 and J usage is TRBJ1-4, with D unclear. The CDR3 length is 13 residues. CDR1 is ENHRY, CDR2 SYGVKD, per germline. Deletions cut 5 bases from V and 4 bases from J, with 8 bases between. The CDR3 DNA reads TGTGCCATCAGTTACGGAGATAATGAAAAACTGTTTTTT. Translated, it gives CAISYGDNEKLFF.

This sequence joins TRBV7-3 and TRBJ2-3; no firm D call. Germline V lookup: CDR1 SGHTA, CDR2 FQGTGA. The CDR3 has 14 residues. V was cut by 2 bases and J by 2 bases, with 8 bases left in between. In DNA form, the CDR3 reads TGTGCCAGCAGCTTACTTGTAAACACAGATACGCAGTATTTT. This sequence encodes CASSLLVNTDTQYF.

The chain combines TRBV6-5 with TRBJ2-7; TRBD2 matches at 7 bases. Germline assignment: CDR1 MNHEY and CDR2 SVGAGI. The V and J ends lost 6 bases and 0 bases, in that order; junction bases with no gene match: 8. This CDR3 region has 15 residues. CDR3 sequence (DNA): TGTGCCAGCAGGGGACTAAGCGTCTCCTCCTACGAGCAGTACTTC. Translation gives CASRGLSVSSYEQYF.

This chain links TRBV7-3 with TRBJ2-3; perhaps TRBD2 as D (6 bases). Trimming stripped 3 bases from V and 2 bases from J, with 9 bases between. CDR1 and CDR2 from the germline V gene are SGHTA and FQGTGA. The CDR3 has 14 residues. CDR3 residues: CASSLAGTTDTQYF. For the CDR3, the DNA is TGTGCCAGCAGCTTGGCGGGGACCACAGATACGCAGTATTTT.

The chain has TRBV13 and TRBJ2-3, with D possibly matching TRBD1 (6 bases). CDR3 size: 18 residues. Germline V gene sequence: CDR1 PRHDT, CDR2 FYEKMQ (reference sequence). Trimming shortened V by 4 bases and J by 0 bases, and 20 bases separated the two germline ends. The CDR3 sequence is CASSSRGKGTTSTDTQYF. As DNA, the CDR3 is TGTGCCAGCAGCTCAAGGGGGAAAGGGACAACTAGCACAGATACGCAGTATTTT.

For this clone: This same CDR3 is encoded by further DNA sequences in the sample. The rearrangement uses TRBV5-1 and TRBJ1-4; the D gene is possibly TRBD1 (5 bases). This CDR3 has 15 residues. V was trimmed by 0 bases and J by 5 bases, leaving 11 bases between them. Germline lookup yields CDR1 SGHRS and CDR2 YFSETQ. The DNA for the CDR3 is TGCGCCAGCAGCTTGGGGGGCGCGGGGAATGAAAAACTGTTTTTT. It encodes CASSLGGAGNEKLFF.

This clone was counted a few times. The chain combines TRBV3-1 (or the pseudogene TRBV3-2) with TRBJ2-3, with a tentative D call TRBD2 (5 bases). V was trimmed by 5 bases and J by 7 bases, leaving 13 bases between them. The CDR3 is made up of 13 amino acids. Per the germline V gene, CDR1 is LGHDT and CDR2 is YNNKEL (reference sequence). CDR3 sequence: CASSEDWMNTQYF. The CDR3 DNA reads TGTGCCAGCAGCGAGGACTGGATGAATACGCAGTATTTT.